These 28 T cell receptor beta chains share one sample of origin, sequenced in a study of cytomegalovirus exposure and HLA in healthy donors. Primers for the PCR totalled 60 Vbeta and 13 Jbeta. Using immunoSEQ multiplex PCR, the repertoire was profiled, and TCRdb retains in-frame clones only, with some absent. The table lists 130,000 to 150,000 clones, 60% to 85% of them singletons. Input material: PBMCs. The receptors originated from a woman aged 40 to 55 in good health and CMV-seropositive.

The V and J genes are TRBV29-1 and TRBJ2-2, with D possibly being TRBD2 (6 bases). The V gene lost 7 bases and the J gene lost 0 bases, with 12 bases spanning the gap. Germline values: CDR1 SQVTM, CDR2 ANQGSEA. This CDR3 is 14 amino acids long. CDR3 residues: CSAHGGTNTGELFF. In DNA, the CDR3 is TGCAGCGCCCACGGGGGTACGAACACCGGGGAGCTGTTTTTT.

The J gene is TRBJ2-3, the V gene TRBV9; 10 bases align to TRBD2. The CDR3 totals 16 residues. Trimming cost V 3 bases and J 1 base; bases outside gene matches: 5. Looked up from germline, CDR1 is SGDLS and CDR2 is YYNGEE. CDR3: CASSALAGGGTDTQYF. DNA of the CDR3: TGTGCCAGCAGCGCCTTAGCGGGGGGAGGCACAGATACGCAGTATTTT. The full variable domain, with the rest looked up from reference TRBV9 and TRBJ2-3, is DSGVTQTPKHLITATGQRVTLRCSPRSGDLSVYWYQQSLDQGLQFLIQYYNGEERAKGNILERFSAQQFPDLHSELNLSSLELGDSALYFCASSALAGGGTDTQYFGPGTRLTVL.

The J gene is TRBJ2-4, the V gene TRBV27, with 8 positions matching TRBD1. The CDR3 runs 14 residues. Germline assignment: CDR1 MNHEY and CDR2 SMNVEV (reference sequence). The V segment lost 5 bases and the J segment 5 bases; nucleotides outside the gene matches: 5. CDR3 sequence reads: CASSTLDRENIQYF. For the CDR3, the DNA is TGTGCCAGCAGTACCTTGGACAGGGAAAACATTCAGTACTTC.

The chain carries TRBV7-2 and TRBJ1-6; 7 nucleotides match TRBD1. V shed 3 bases, J shed 5 bases, and the junction held 7 bases outside the gene matches. This CDR3 has 16 amino acids. In germline, CDR1 is SGHTA, CDR2 FQGNSA. The CDR3 spells CASSFTTGQHNSPLHF. The CDR3 bases are TGTGCCAGCAGCTTTACTACGGGACAGCATAATTCACCCCTCCACTTT.

The gene calls are TRBV19 and TRBJ2-2; 10 bases are shared with TRBD1. The CDR3 has 14 amino acids. With V trimmed by 11 bases and J by 2 bases, 5 bases remained unmatched. From germline, CDR1 is LNHDA and CDR2 SQIVND (reference sequence). The CDR3 nucleotides read TGTGCCCGCCGACAGGGGGCCAACACCGGGGAGCTGTTTTTT. The encoded protein is CARRQGANTGELFF.

This clone appeared a single time. J is TRBJ2-1 and V is TRBV2; 7 bases line up with TRBD2. CDR3 size: 10 residues. The V and J ends lost 4 bases and 14 bases, in that order; junction bases with no gene match: 2. From germline, CDR1 is SNHLY and CDR2 FYNNEI. The CDR3 region is CASSGRGEFF. The CDR3 nucleotides are TGTGCCAGCAGTGGTCGGGGGGAGTTCTTC. The full variable domain, completed using reference TRBV2 and TRBJ2-1, is EPEVTQTPSHQVTQMGQEVILRCVPISNHLYFYWYRQILGQKVEFLVSFYNNEISEKSEIFDDQFSVERPDGSNFTLKIRSTKLEDSAMYFCASSGRGEFFGPGTRLTVL.

The chain carries TRBV29-1 and TRBJ2-1; D is perhaps TRBD1 (5 bases). V was shortened by 7 bases and J by 6 bases, with 10 bases between the two germline ends. CDR1 and CDR2 from the germline V gene are SQVTM and ANQGSEA. The CDR3 runs to 11 residues. The DNA for the CDR3 is TGCAGCGAACAGACAGCCAATGAGCAGTTCTTC. Its translation is CSEQTANEQFF.

The rearrangement uses TRBV5-6 and TRBJ2-7, with 9 bases matching TRBD2. Germline lookup yields CDR1 SGHDT and CDR2 YYEEEE. This CDR3 region has 15 residues. Unmatched junction bases numbered 7, after V lost 0 bases and J lost 6 bases. In DNA, the CDR3 is TGTGCCAGCAGCTTGGGTGCTAGCGGGGTAGGCGAGCAGTACTTC. It encodes CASSLGASGVGEQYF.

J is TRBJ1-1 and V is TRBV29-1; TRBD1 matches 7 bases. The CDR3 contains 14 residues. V was pared by 4 bases and J by 0 bases, with 5 bases of the junction left unmatched. In germline, CDR1 is SQVTM, CDR2 ANQGSEA. CDR3 loop: CSVGKTGLNTEAFF. Here the CDR3 DNA reads TGCAGCGTTGGAAAGACAGGGTTGAACACTGAAGCTTTCTTT.

V gene TRBV10-3 combines with J gene TRBJ2-5; possibly TRBD1 for D (6 bases). The CDR3 is 14 amino acids. Germline CDR1 ENHRY, CDR2 SYGVKD. Trimming removed 10 bases at V and 4 bases at J, with 19 bases between. CDR3 sequence: CATAGAGDLETQYF. The CDR3 bases are TGTGCCACCGCCGGGGCAGGGGATCTAGAGACCCAGTACTTC.

The gene calls are TRBV6-1 and TRBJ1-2; no clear D. The V and J ends lost 7 bases and 8 bases respectively, with 17 bases between them. The V gene's germline CDR1 is MNHNS and CDR2 SASEGT. The CDR3 sequence is 13 residues long. The CDR3 protein is CASTVLKNGGYTF. The DNA for the CDR3 is TGTGCCAGCACCGTCCTCAAAAATGGCGGCTACACCTTC.

This chain uses TRBV5-1 with TRBJ1-2; D unresolved. Trimming took 1 base from V and 2 from J, leaving 9 bases between them. CDR3 length equals 14 residues. Germline V gene lookup returns CDR1 SGHRS and CDR2 YFSETQ. The DNA of the CDR3 is TGCGCCAGCAGCTTGTCTGAGACAAACTATGGCTACACCTTC. As protein: CASSLSETNYGYTF.

V usage is TRBV2 and J usage is TRBJ2-1; 12 bases are shared with TRBD2. V lost 2 bases, J lost 7 bases, and 3 bases stayed unmatched. Germline V gene lookup returns CDR1 SNHLY and CDR2 FYNNEI. The CDR3 loop spans 15 amino acids. The CDR3 protein is CASSELAGGPNEQFF. CDR3 in DNA: TGTGCCAGCAGTGAACTAGCGGGGGGGCCGAATGAGCAGTTCTTC.

The rearrangement links TRBV27 to TRBJ1-3; TRBD1 agrees at 11 bases. V was clipped by 3 bases and J by 7 bases; unmatched bases: 11. Germline V gene data show CDR1 as MNHEY and CDR2 as SMNVEV (reference sequence). The CDR3 totals 17 residues. CDR3 protein: CASSFTVPGQGGNTIYF. CDR3 nucleotides: TGTGCCAGCAGTTTTACCGTACCGGGACAGGGGGGGAACACCATATATTTT.

This sequence joins TRBV27 and TRBJ2-3; no definite D call. The germline V and J ends were trimmed by 2 bases and 0 bases, with 9 bases remaining between them. Germline lookup yields CDR1 MNHEY and CDR2 SMNVEV (reference sequence). The CDR3 consists of 15 residues. In DNA, the CDR3 is TGTGCCAGCAGTTTAAAGCCTTATAGCACAGATACGCAGTATTTT. Residues: CASSLKPYSTDTQYF.

The V call is TRBV7-6, the J call TRBJ2-2; D perhaps matches TRBD2 (5 bases). Trimming left V 4 bases short and J 5 bases short, with 17 bases between. The CDR3 consists of 16 residues. The germline gives CDR1 SGHVS, CDR2 FNYEAQ. In DNA, the CDR3 is TGTGCCAGCAGCTCTGGAGCGGCCCTTGGGACCGGGGAGCTGTTTTTT. Translation gives CASSSGAALGTGELFF.

This rearrangement joins TRBV6-5 to TRBJ2-1; the match to TRBD1 covers 7 bases. CDR3 size: 15 residues. Germline trimming cut 0 bases from V and 7 bases from J; bases unmatched to any gene: 6. Germline V gene lookup returns CDR1 MNHEY and CDR2 SVGAGI. The CDR3 sequence is CASSYSTGRGNEQFF. The CDR3, as DNA: TGTGCCAGCAGTTACTCGACAGGGCGAGGGAATGAGCAGTTCTTC.

This clone was seen a single time. The chain is built from TRBV6-6 and TRBJ1-6, with D possibly TRBD1 on 5 matching bases. Germline V gene lookup returns CDR1 MNHNY and CDR2 SVGAGI (reference sequence). Trimming stripped 6 bases from V and 9 bases from J, with 12 bases between. There are 13 residues in the CDR3. As DNA, the CDR3 is TGTGCCAGCAGGAGGACGGGGGGTTCACCCCTCCACTTT. Translation: CASRRTGGSPLHF.

A note on this clone: Within the sample, other DNA sequences also encode this same CDR3. The genes are TRBV29-1 and TRBJ2-7, with TRBD2 matching over 9 bases. This CDR3 has 13 residues. The trim removed 6 bases at V and 3 bases at J, leaving 6 bases unmatched. Germline CDR1 and CDR2: SQVTM and ANQGSEA. The CDR3 sequence is CSVPGLADYEQYF. In DNA, the CDR3 is TGCAGCGTCCCGGGACTAGCTGACTACGAGCAGTACTTC.

The chain has TRBV6-1 and TRBJ1-2; no reliable D call. Germline V CDR1 and CDR2: MNHNS, SASEGT. The CDR3 is made up of 14 amino acids. Trimming shortened V by 1 base and J by 8 bases, and 14 bases separated the two germline ends. CDR3 protein: CASSEVGFRGGYTF. The CDR3 DNA follows: TGTGCCAGCAGTGAAGTTGGCTTCCGCGGAGGCTACACCTTC.

This sequence joins TRBV30 and TRBJ1-3; D gene ambiguous. The germline V gene has CDR1 GTSNPN and CDR2 SVGIG (reference sequence). The V end was cut by 0 bases, the J end by 4 bases, with 10 bases between. The CDR3 has 14 residues. The CDR3 coding sequence is TGTGCCTGGAGTGTTGGCAACCCGGGAAACACCATATATTTT. Its translation: CAWSVGNPGNTIYF.

The genes are TRBV19 and TRBJ1-4; 9 nucleotides align to TRBD1. Germline V gene lookup returns CDR1 LNHDA and CDR2 SQIVND (reference sequence). The V segment lost 6 bases and the J segment 2 bases; nucleotides outside the gene matches: 7. The CDR3 has 16 amino acids. Here the CDR3 DNA reads TGTGCCAGTAGGAGGACAGGGGTTTCGACTAATGAAAAACTGTTTTTT. Translating gives CASRRTGVSTNEKLFF.

This chain joins TRBV11-2 and TRBJ2-7, with 11 bases that match TRBD2. This CDR3 region has 16 residues. Germline values: CDR1 SGHAT, CDR2 FQNNGV. Trimming cost V 1 base and J 6 bases; bases outside gene matches: 8. CDR3 loop: CASSLVSSGGLGEQYF. DNA of the CDR3: TGTGCCAGCAGCTTAGTTTCTAGCGGGGGGTTAGGCGAGCAGTACTTC. The full variable domain, rest sourced from reference TRBV11-2 and TRBJ2-7, is EAGVAQSPRYKIIEKRQSVAFWCNPISGHATLYWYQQILGQGPKLLIQFQNNGVVDDSQLPKDRFSAERLKGVDSTLKIQPAKLEDSAVYLCASSLVSSGGLGEQYFGPGTRLTVT.

The chain uses TRBV30 and TRBJ1-4, with a tentative D call TRBD1 (6 bases). The ends were cut back, 0 bases at V and 7 bases at J, with 12 bases in the middle. CDR3 size: 14 residues. The germline V gene encodes CDR1 GTSNPN and CDR2 SVGIG (reference sequence). The CDR3 DNA is TGTGCCTGGAGTGTACTAGGGGGGGGTGAAAAACTGTTTTTT. It translates to CAWSVLGGGEKLFF.

This clone appeared a single time. The CDR3 loop reads CASSLYTSSGNTIYF. The CDR3, as DNA: TGTGCCAGCAGCTTGTACACGTCCTCTGGAAACACCATATATTTT. The chain is built from TRBV5-4 and TRBJ1-3; D call uncertain. Germline V CDR1 and CDR2: SGHNT, YYREEE (reference sequence). The CDR3 runs to 15 residues. Trimming shortened V by 1 base and J by 0 bases, and 8 bases separated the two germline ends.

This chain connects TRBV7-9 to TRBJ2-3; 14 bases are shared with TRBD2. The CDR3 loop spans 15 amino acids. Looked up from germline, CDR1 is SEHNR and CDR2 is FQNEAQ (reference sequence). V gave up 5 bases and J gave up 6 bases; unmatched junction bases: 4. The DNA for the CDR3 is TGTGCCAGCAGCGAGACTAGCGGGGGGGCTGATACGCAGTATTTT. Amino acid sequence: CASSETSGGADTQYF.

The V gene is TRBV4-2, the J gene TRBJ2-7; perhaps TRBD1 as D (6 bases). This CDR3 has 12 residues. Germline V lookup: CDR1 LGHNA, CDR2 YNFKEQ. V was trimmed by 4 bases and J by 7 bases, leaving 11 bases between them. CDR3: CASSRETGEQYF. CDR3 nucleotides: TGTGCCAGCAGCCGAGAAACAGGGGAGCAGTACTTC.

The chain has TRBV9 and TRBJ1-1; D perhaps matches TRBD1 (5 bases). V lost 0 bases, J lost 11 bases, and 14 bases lay in between. This CDR3 contains 13 residues. Germline CDR1 and CDR2: SGDLS and YYNGEE. CDR3 protein: CASSVVDNYGAFF. In DNA, the CDR3 is TGTGCCAGCAGCGTAGTGGACAACTATGGGGCTTTCTTT.